Each of the 11 T cell receptor beta chains below was sequenced from the same sample in a study of blood T cell repertoires in COVID-19. Repertoires were generated with immunoSEQ multiplex PCR, while TCRdb's copy carries only in-frame clones and drops some. The table includes approximately 330,000 clones, approximately 90% detected once. Specimen: peripheral blood. The receptors were gathered from a young man with COVID-19, enrolled during active disease.

The V and J genes are TRBV27 and TRBJ2-1; D gene ambiguous. The V gene's germline CDR1 is MNHEY and CDR2 SMNVEV (reference sequence). V was shortened by 5 bases and J by 8 bases, with 22 bases between the two germline ends. The CDR3 consists of 16 residues. The CDR3 reads CASSERMLNDWDEQFF. In DNA, the CDR3 is TGTGCCAGCAGTGAGAGGATGCTTAATGACTGGGATGAGCAGTTCTTC.

The rearrangement uses TRBV9 and TRBJ1-2, with 9 bases that match TRBD1. The CDR3 extends over 13 amino acids. With V trimmed by 2 bases and J by 5 bases, 1 base remained unmatched. Germline values: CDR1 SGDLS, CDR2 YYNGEE. This CDR3 reads CASSVGTGYGYTF. The CDR3 DNA reads TGTGCCAGCAGCGTGGGGACAGGGTATGGCTACACCTTC.

The V and J genes are TRBV2 and TRBJ1-5; possibly TRBD1 for D (6 bases). V was trimmed by 3 bases and J by 3 bases, leaving 12 bases between them. Germline CDR1 SNHLY, CDR2 FYNNEI. The CDR3 is 15 residues long. CDR3 nucleotides: TGTGCCAGCAGTGATTTCGGGACAATCAATCAGCCCCAGCATTTT. This sequence encodes CASSDFGTINQPQHF.

This rearrangement joins TRBV4-3 to TRBJ2-1; 9 bases map to TRBD1. Germline-derived CDR1 and CDR2 are LGHNA and YSLEER. The CDR3 contains 19 residues. V dropped 0 bases and J dropped 7; count of bases not matched to a gene: 16. CDR3 DNA: TGCGCCAGCAGCCAAGAATATACGAGGGACAGGGTAAACCAGAATGAGCAGTTCTTC. Translation gives CASSQEYTRDRVNQNEQFF.

The CDR3 loop reads CASSPGAYNEQFF. The CDR3 bases are TGTGCCAGCAGTCCTGGGGCGTACAATGAGCAGTTCTTC. This chain links TRBV6-6 with TRBJ2-1; perhaps TRBD1 as D (5 bases). Germline V CDR1 and CDR2: MNHNY, SVGAGI (reference sequence). The CDR3 runs 13 residues. Trimming took 5 bases from V and 4 from J, leaving 9 bases between them.

The chain joins TRBV24-1 to TRBJ1-1; D is ambiguous. This CDR3 comprises 11 residues. V dropped 7 bases and J dropped 2 bases, with 4 bases sitting between them. Looked up from germline, CDR1 is KGHDR and CDR2 is SFDVKD. The CDR3 protein is CATSLNTEAFF. The CDR3 DNA follows: TGTGCCACCAGCCTAAACACTGAAGCTTTCTTT.

The gene calls are TRBV18 and TRBJ2-3; the D gene is possibly TRBD2 (6 bases). Germline V CDR1 and CDR2: KGHSH, LQKENI. The CDR3 length is 15 residues. Trimming pared 0 bases from V and 4 bases from J, leaving 11 bases between. DNA of the CDR3: TGTGCCAGCTCACCACCCCGGGGAGGTGCAGATACGCAGTATTTT. It is translated as CASSPPRGGADTQYF. Supplemented by reference TRBV18 and TRBJ2-3, the full variable domain reads NAGVMQNPRHLVRRRGQEARLRCSPMKGHSHVYWYRQLPEEGLKFMVYLQKENIIDESGMPKERFSAEFPKEGPSILRIQQVVRGDSAAYFCASSPPRGGADTQYFGPGTRLTVL.

The chain recombines TRBV3-1 (or the pseudogene TRBV3-2) with TRBJ1-4, with a tentative D call TRBD1 (5 bases). This CDR3 is built from 14 residues. The V end lost 6 bases, the J end lost 0 bases, and 8 bases lay between the germline ends. Germline CDR1 reads LGHDT; CDR2 reads YNNKEL (reference sequence). CDR3 coding DNA: TGTGCCAGCAGAAGGGACTCAACTAATGAAAAACTGTTTTTT. Translation gives CASRRDSTNEKLFF.

This chain connects TRBV6-6 to TRBJ1-2; tentative D call: TRBD1 (6 bases). Looked up from germline, CDR1 is MNHNY and CDR2 is SVGAGI (reference sequence). The V and J ends lost 0 bases and 8 bases respectively, with 16 bases between them. CDR3 size: 15 residues. CDR3 sequence: CASSYSAGDGGGYTF. The CDR3 nucleotides read TGTGCCAGCAGTTACTCGGCAGGGGATGGTGGGGGCTACACCTTC.

The V gene is TRBV29-1, the J gene TRBJ2-7; D possibly corresponds to TRBD1 (6 bases). V was clipped by 4 bases and J by 5 bases, with 12 bases between them. The CDR3 sequence is 12 residues long. In germline, CDR1 is SQVTM, CDR2 ANQGSEA. CDR3 DNA: TGCAGCGTTGTTTACAGGGCCCACGAGCAGTACTTC. Its protein is CSVVYRAHEQYF.

This chain uses TRBV3-1 (or the pseudogene TRBV3-2) with TRBJ1-1; D uncertain. Looked up from germline, CDR1 is LGHDT and CDR2 is YNNKEL (reference sequence). CDR3 size: 14 residues. The germline V and J ends were trimmed by 2 bases and 3 bases, with 10 bases remaining between them. The CDR3 loop is CASSQMRGYTEAFF. Written as DNA, the CDR3 is TGTGCCAGCAGCCAAATGAGAGGTTACACTGAAGCTTTCTTT.